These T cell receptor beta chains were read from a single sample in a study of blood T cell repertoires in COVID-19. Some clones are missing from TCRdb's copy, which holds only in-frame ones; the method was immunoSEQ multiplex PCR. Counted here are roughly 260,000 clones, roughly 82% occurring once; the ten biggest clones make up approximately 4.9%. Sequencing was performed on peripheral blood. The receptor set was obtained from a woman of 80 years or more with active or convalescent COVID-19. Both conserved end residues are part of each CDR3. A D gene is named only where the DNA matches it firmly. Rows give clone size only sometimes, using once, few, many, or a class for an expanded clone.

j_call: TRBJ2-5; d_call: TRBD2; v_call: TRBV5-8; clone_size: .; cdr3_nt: TGTGCCAGCAGCCCCTCAGCGGGAGTAGTAGAGACCCAGTACTTC; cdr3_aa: CASSPSAGVVETQYF
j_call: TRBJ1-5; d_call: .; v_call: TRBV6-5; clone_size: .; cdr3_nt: TGTGCCAGCAGTTACTCGTGGAGAGGCAATCAGCCCCAGCATTTT; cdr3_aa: CASSYSWRGNQPQHF
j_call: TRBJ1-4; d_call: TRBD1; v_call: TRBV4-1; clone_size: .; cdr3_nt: TGCGCCAGCAGCCAAGACCCGGGACAGGGGCGGGAAAAACTGTTTTTT; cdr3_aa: CASSQDPGQGREKLFF
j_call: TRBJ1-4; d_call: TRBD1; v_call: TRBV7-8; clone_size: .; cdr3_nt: TGTGCCAGCAGCCCTACAGGGGGGGATGAAAAACTGTTTTTT; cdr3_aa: CASSPTGGDEKLFF
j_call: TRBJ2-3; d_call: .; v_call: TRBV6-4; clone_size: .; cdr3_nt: TGTGCCAGCAGTGACTCGGCGGGGGCTAGCACAGATACGCAGTATTTT; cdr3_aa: CASSDSAGASTDTQYF
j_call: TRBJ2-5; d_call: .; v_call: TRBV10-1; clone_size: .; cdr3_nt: TGCGCCAGCAGTGATTCTAGGGGGGAGACCCAGTACTTC; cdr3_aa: CASSDSRGETQYF
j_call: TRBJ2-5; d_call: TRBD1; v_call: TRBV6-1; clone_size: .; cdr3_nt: TGTGCCAGCAGTGAACGGGACAGGGGCGAGCTCCAAGAGACCCAGTACTTC; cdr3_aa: CASSERDRGELQETQYF
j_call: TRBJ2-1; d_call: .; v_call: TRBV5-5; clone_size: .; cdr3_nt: TGTGCCAGCAGCTTGGGCTCGCGCCATGAGCAGTTCTTC; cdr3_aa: CASSLGSRHEQFF
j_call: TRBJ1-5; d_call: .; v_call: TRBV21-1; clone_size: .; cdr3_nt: TGTGCCAGCAGCAAATTCTCGGGTACAGGGGTGCCCCAGCATTTT; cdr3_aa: CASSKFSGTGVPQHF
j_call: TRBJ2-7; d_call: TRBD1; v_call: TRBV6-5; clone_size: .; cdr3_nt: TGTGCCAGCAGTTACTCGGGCAGGGGGAATGAGCAGTACTTC; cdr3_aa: CASSYSGRGNEQYF
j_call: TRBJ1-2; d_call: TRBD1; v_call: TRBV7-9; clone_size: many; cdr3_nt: TGTGCCAGCAGCTCGGGACAGGGGAAACTTAACTATGGCTACACCTTC; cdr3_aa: CASSSGQGKLNYGYTF
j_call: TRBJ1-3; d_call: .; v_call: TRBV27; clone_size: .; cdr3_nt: TGTGCCAGCAGTCGCGACTCTGGAAACACCATATATTTT; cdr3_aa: CASSRDSGNTIYF